The 14 T cell receptor beta chains reported below all come from one sample, sequenced in a study of cytomegalovirus exposure and HLA in healthy donors. The PCR contained 60 Vbeta and 13 Jbeta primers. Libraries were prepared by immunoSEQ multiplex PCR; TCRdb keeps only in-frame clonotypes and omits some of them. The table shows more than 100,000 clones, with about 75% occurring only once. Sequences were obtained from PBMCs. Receptor source: a man in his 60s in good health and CMV-seropositive.

This chain joins TRBV13 and TRBJ2-7; 11 nucleotides match TRBD2. J gave up 3 bases and V 4 bases, and 2 bases lay outside the gene matches. The germline V gene encodes CDR1 PRHDT and CDR2 FYEKMQ (reference sequence). This CDR3 comprises 14 residues. Written as DNA, the CDR3 is TGTGCCAGCAGCTGGGGGACTAGCGGCTACGAGCAGTACTTC. Encoded protein: CASSWGTSGYEQYF. Drawing the rest from reference TRBV13 and TRBJ2-7, the complete variable domain is AAGVIQSPRHLIKEKRETATLKCYPIPRHDTVYWYQQGPGQDPQFLISFYEKMQSDKGSIPDRFSAQQFSDYHSELNMSSLELGDSALYFCASSWGTSGYEQYFGPGTRLTVT.

A remark on this clone: A far larger clone is one base from this, pointing to a likely read error. The chain is built from TRBV5-1 and TRBJ2-7; 8 nucleotides line up with TRBD1. Trimming cost V 2 bases and J 3 bases; bases outside gene matches: 4. Germline V CDR1 and CDR2: SGHRS, YFSETQ. The CDR3 is made up of 14 amino acids. CDR3 DNA: TGCGCCAGCAGCTTAGAGACAGGGGTCTACGAGCAGTACTTC. Translated: CASSLETGVYEQYF.

The chain joins TRBV5-1 to TRBJ1-4; 9 bases align to TRBD1. J lost 6 bases, V lost 4 bases, and 4 bases had no gene match. The CDR3 has 14 residues. CDR1 is SGHRS, CDR2 YFSETQ, per germline. For the CDR3, the DNA is TGCGCCAGCAGCCTAGGGACAGGGTATGAAAAACTGTTTTTT. Translation gives CASSLGTGYEKLFF. Full variable domain (rest looked up from reference TRBV5-1 and TRBJ1-4): KAGVTQTPRYLIKTRGQQVTLSCSPISGHRSVSWYQQTPGQGLQFLFEYFSETQRNKGNFPGRFSGRQFSNSRSEMNVSTLELGDSALYLCASSLGTGYEKLFFGSGTQLSVL.

The CDR3 DNA reads as TGTGCCAGCAGCTTCGGCAGGGCAGATGAAGCTTTCTTT. Amino acid sequence: CASSFGRADEAFF. The genes are TRBV11-2 and TRBJ1-1, with a tentative D call TRBD1 (5 bases). V gave up 3 bases and J gave up 7 bases, with 12 bases separating them. The CDR3 covers 13 residues. Germline V gene sequence: CDR1 SGHAT, CDR2 FQNNGV.

This clone is a singleton in its sample. This chain connects TRBV7-3 to TRBJ1-6, with a possible D match to TRBD1 (6 bases). V was cut by 1 base and J by 6 bases, with 16 bases left in between. Germline CDR1 and CDR2: SGHTA and FQGTGA. This CDR3 has 17 residues. The CDR3 DNA reads TGTGCCAGCAGCTTAAACAGTTTCCAGGGGAGTAATTCACCCCTCCACTTT. It encodes CASSLNSFQGSNSPLHF.

The chain links TRBV27 to TRBJ1-5; a weak D match, TRBD1 (5 bases). The CDR3 runs 17 residues. V was shortened by 2 bases and J by 4 bases, with 18 bases between the two germline ends. CDR1 is MNHEY, CDR2 SMNVEV, per germline (reference sequence). DNA of the CDR3: TGTGCCAGCAGTTTAGGGTTGCGAGTGGGGCAGAATCAGCCCCAGCATTTT. Encoded protein: CASSLGLRVGQNQPQHF.

V is TRBV5-1 and J is TRBJ1-4; weak D call: TRBD1 (5 bases). This CDR3 has 13 residues. Germline lookup yields CDR1 SGHRS and CDR2 YFSETQ. V was clipped by 2 bases and J by 8 bases, with 10 bases between them. CDR3: CASSFGQGEKLFF. Written as DNA, the CDR3 is TGCGCCAGCAGCTTTGGCCAGGGAGAAAAACTGTTTTTT.

The rearrangement links TRBV6-1 to TRBJ1-5; no clear D gene. CDR3 length: 13 amino acids. Germline CDR1 and CDR2: MNHNS and SASEGT. The ends were cut back, 6 bases at V and 9 bases at J, with 15 bases in the middle. The CDR3 DNA sequence: TGTGCCAGCAGCGGTGAAACCTCCATGCCCCAGCATTTT. Its protein is CASSGETSMPQHF.

This chain's CDR3 is CASSVRGTGELFF. The CDR3 bases are TGTGCCAGCAGCGTCAGGGGGACCGGGGAGCTGTTTTTT. This sequence joins TRBV7-2 and TRBJ2-2; 7 nucleotides agree with TRBD1. The CDR3 sequence is 13 residues long. Germline loops: CDR1 SGHTA, CDR2 FQGNSA. V trimming: 5 bases; J trimming: 5 bases; junction bases outside the gene matches: 2.

This sequence joins TRBV5-6 and TRBJ2-7; a possible D gene is TRBD1 (6 bases). This CDR3 is built from 14 residues. V was cut by 0 bases and J by 3 bases, with 10 bases left in between. Germline V lookup: CDR1 SGHDT, CDR2 YYEEEE. As DNA, the CDR3 is TGTGCCAGCAGCTTGGCCGGGACACACTACGAGCAGTACTTC. Protein: CASSLAGTHYEQYF. The whole variable domain, filled in from reference TRBV5-6 and TRBJ2-7, reads DAGVTQSPTHLIKTRGQQVTLRCSPKSGHDTVSWYQQALGQGPQFIFQYYEEEERQRGNFPDRFSGHQFPNYSSELNVNALLLGDSALYLCASSLAGTHYEQYFGPGTRLTVT.

This chain uses TRBV10-1 with TRBJ2-1; 10 nucleotides line up with TRBD2. The CDR3 consists of 15 residues. J gave up 2 bases and V 4 bases, and 2 bases lay outside the gene matches. Germline V lookup: CDR1 WNHNN, CDR2 SYGVQD (reference sequence). CDR3 coding DNA: TGCGCCAGCAGTGTAGCGGGGGGCCCCTACAATGAGCAGTTCTTC. Its protein product is CASSVAGGPYNEQFF.

The CDR3 coding sequence is TGTGCCAGCAGCCCCAGGAGGTCCTTCGGAGGCTACACCTTC. Residues: CASSPRRSFGGYTF. The chain couples TRBV5-4 to TRBJ1-2; D not resolved. Germline V gene lookup returns CDR1 SGHNT and CDR2 YYREEE (reference sequence). V was shortened by 4 bases and J by 8 bases, with 18 bases between the two germline ends. The CDR3 spans 14 residues.

This clone was seen only once. The chain joins TRBV7-9 to TRBJ1-1; 10 bases map to TRBD1. The CDR3 runs 15 residues. Looked up from germline, CDR1 is SEHNR and CDR2 is FQNEAQ (reference sequence). The J segment lost 3 bases and the V segment lost 7 bases, leaving 8 bases of the junction unmatched. CDR3 coding DNA: TGTGCCAGCAAAGGGACAGGGGCCCAATACACTGAAGCTTTCTTT. Its translation: CASKGTGAQYTEAFF.

This rearrangement joins TRBV7-6 to TRBJ2-6, with D unresolved. Germline V gives CDR1 SGHVS, CDR2 FNYEAQ. This CDR3 contains 16 residues. V was cut by 2 bases and J by 2 bases, with 10 bases left in between. CDR3 in amino acids: CASSLNFPAGANVLTF. CDR3 in DNA: TGTGCCAGCAGCTTAAATTTTCCAGCTGGGGCCAACGTCCTGACTTTC. The whole variable domain, filled in from reference TRBV7-6 and TRBJ2-6, reads GAGVSQSPRYKVTKRGQDVALRCDPISGHVSLYWYRQALGQGPEFLTYFNYEAQQDKSGLPNDRFSAERPEGSISTLTIQRTEQRDSAMYRCASSLNFPAGANVLTFGAGSRLTVL.